A single T cell receptor (beta chain) is shown here with its context. As yet, its antigen is unknown. This sample stems from a study of cytomegalovirus exposure and HLA in healthy donors. Overall study: Early release data held around 82 million unique TCRs from HLA-typed donors.

The primer mix had 60 Vbeta and 13 Jbeta primers. Some clones are missing from TCRdb's copy, which holds only in-frame ones; the method was immunoSEQ multiplex PCR. This table holds fewer than 200,000 clones, 75% to 85% found once. The study's findings and limits: HLA allele associations emerged for 16,951 TCR beta sequences in a later analysis, at 0.05 false discovery rate. For TCR beta chains, V- and J-gene trimming was later linked to a missense DCLRE1C variant.

Germline assignment: CDR1 LGHNT and CDR2 FRNRAP. There are 13 residues in the CDR3. V lost 2 bases and J lost 8, with 12 bases in between. The source is a woman aged 30 to 39 in good health and CMV-seropositive. This chain joins TRBV12-5 and TRBJ1-2, with D tentatively TRBD1 (5 bases). Input material: PBMCs. Here the CDR3 DNA reads TGTGCTAGTGGTTTGAGTGGGGGAGGAGGCTACACCTTC. This codes for CASGLSGGGGYTF.